The rows below give T cell receptor beta chains drawn from one sample of a study of HIV-infected patients and healthy controls. TCRdb processed the 5' RACE reads anew with MiXCR; each CDR3 protein has one entry. The table includes 3,500 to 4,000 distinct CDR3 sequences, around 30% detected once. This sample comprised blood, obtained during antiretroviral therapy. Source of these receptors: an adult with HIV infection. Both conserved end residues are part of each CDR3. Each record gives: D gene, clone size, V gene, J gene, CDR3 DNA, CDR3 protein. The D gene is left open where the match is weak. Clone size is given for some rows only: seen once, a few or many times, or a class if the clone is expanded.

-	many	TRBV6-6	TRBJ1-4	TGTGCCAGCAGTTACTCAGGAGGGCTGGGGAATGAAAAACTGTTTTTT	CASSYSGGLGNEKLFF
-	medium-sized	TRBV5-1	TRBJ2-7	TGCGCCAGCAGCCAACAGTCTCAGGGCGAGCAGTACTTC	CASSQQSQGEQYF
-	medium-sized	TRBV7-9	TRBJ1-6	TGTGCCAGCAGCTTAGGTAGTGTCAGTTTATCACCCCTCCACTTT	CASSLGSVSLSPLHF
-	-	TRBV3-1	TRBJ1-1	TGTGCCAGCAGCCTCGGACATATGAACACTGAAGCTTTCTTT	CASSLGHMNTEAFF
TRBD2	medium-sized	TRBV7-6	TRBJ2-6	TGTGCCAGCAGCCCCTCGTTCTTGCGGGGGTCTGGGGCCAACGTCCTGACTTTC	CASSPSFLRGSGANVLTF
TRBD2	-	TRBV9	TRBJ2-3	TGTGCCAGCAGCCAAACTAGCGGGACCGTCACAGATACGCAGTATTTT	CASSQTSGTVTDTQYF
-	-	TRBV7-9	TRBJ1-3	TGTGCCAGCAGCCTTCAGGGAAACACCATATATTTT	CASSLQGNTIYF
-	once	TRBV6-5	TRBJ2-3	TGTGCCAGCAGTTACTCGGTAGAAACTAGCACAGATACGCAGTATTTT	CASSYSVETSTDTQYF
-	few	TRBV12-3/TRBV12-4	TRBJ2-3	TGTGCCAGCAGTTTATCTTCTCCGCCAGATACGCAGTATTTT	CASSLSSPPDTQYF
TRBD1	few	TRBV5-5	TRBJ2-3	TGTGCCAGCAGCTCGGGACAGCTTTTCACAGATACGCAGTATTTT	CASSSGQLFTDTQYF
TRBD1	-	TRBV6-2/TRBV6-3	TRBJ2-2	TGTGCCAGCAGACCGGGGACAGGGAACACCGGGGAGCTGTTTTTT	CASRPGTGNTGELFF
TRBD1	many	TRBV5-1	TRBJ2-5	TGCGCCAGCAGCGTCGGGACAGGGGGGCAAGAGACCCAGTACTTC	CASSVGTGGQETQYF
-	-	TRBV9	TRBJ2-7	TGTGCCAGCAGCGCGGCCGTGGTTGACAGGTCTGGCGAGCAGTACTTC	CASSAAVVDRSGEQYF
-	medium-sized	TRBV2	TRBJ2-3	TGTGCCAGCAGCTGGACAGTAACAGATACGCAGTATTTT	CASSWTVTDTQYF
-	-	TRBV9	TRBJ1-5	TGTGCCAGCAGCGTAGGAGAGGGAAGGGGTCAGCCCCAGCATTTT	CASSVGEGRGQPQHF
-	medium-sized	TRBV18	TRBJ1-1	TGTGCCAGCTCACCACGAGGAGACTTTGAAGCTTTCTTT	CASSPRGDFEAFF
-	large	TRBV10-3	TRBJ2-7	TGTGCCATCAGCCAAGACGCATCCTACGAGCAGTACTTC	CAISQDASYEQYF
-	few	TRBV7-9	TRBJ2-1	TGTGCCAGCAGCCCACAGGGTAGTGAGCAGTTCTTC	CASSPQGSEQFF
-	-	TRBV4-1	TRBJ2-3	TGCGCCAGCACCCCAATGGGGTCGGGTAGCACAGATACGCAGTATTTT	CASTPMGSGSTDTQYF
-	-	TRBV27	TRBJ2-3	TGTGCCAGCAGTCCCCGGAGGATTGGCACAGATACGCAGTATTTT	CASSPRRIGTDTQYF
TRBD1	-	TRBV6-5	TRBJ1-2	TGTGCCAGCAGTTACTCGATCAGGGGGGAGGGCTACACCTTC	CASSYSIRGEGYTF
TRBD1	many	TRBV28	TRBJ1-2	TGTGCCAGCAGTCTGACAGGGAGGCATGGCTACACCTTC	CASSLTGRHGYTF
-	medium-sized	TRBV7-3	TRBJ2-1	TGTGCCAGCAGCTTGGACAGTGGGAATGAGCAGTTCTTC	CASSLDSGNEQFF
-	-	TRBV10-3	TRBJ2-7	TGTTCCATCAGTCTCGGGGCGGTGGGAACCTACGAGCAGTACTTC	CSISLGAVGTYEQYF
TRBD2	-	TRBV3-1	TRBJ2-3	TGTGCCAGCAGCCAAGATTGGTTAGCGGGGGGCCGGCAGTATTTT	CASSQDWLAGGRQYF
TRBD2	medium-sized	TRBV19	TRBJ2-3	TGTGCCAGTAGTATAAGTAGCGGGGGGCCTACTAGCACAGATACGCAGTATTTT	CASSISSGGPTSTDTQYF
-	medium-sized	TRBV7-3	TRBJ2-7	TGTGCCAGCAGCTCCGACAGAAATTACGAGCAGTACTTC	CASSSDRNYEQYF
TRBD1	-	TRBV4-1	TRBJ2-1	TGCGCCAGCAAGTTACAGGGGAACTCCTACAATGAGCAGTTCTTC	CASKLQGNSYNEQFF
-	few	TRBV3-1	TRBJ1-1	TGTGCCAGCAGCCAAGAGGGAGTCACTGAAGCTTTCTTT	CASSQEGVTEAFF
-	-	TRBV4-3	TRBJ2-7	TGCGCCAGCAGCCAAGATCCTGGGTGGGCAAACTACGAGCAGTACTTC	CASSQDPGWANYEQYF
TRBD1	few	TRBV5-1	TRBJ2-6	TGCGCCAGCAGCTTCGGTCACCAGGGGGCCAGCTCTGGGGCCAACGTCCTGACTTTC	CASSFGHQGASSGANVLTF
-	medium-sized	TRBV3-1	TRBJ2-2	TGTGCCAGCAGCGTAATACGGGGAACCGGGGAGCTGTTTTTT	CASSVIRGTGELFF
TRBD1	large	TRBV12-3/TRBV12-4	TRBJ1-1	TGTGCCAGCCGGGACAGAAACACTGAAGCTTTCTTT	CASRDRNTEAFF
TRBD1	medium-sized	TRBV7-2	TRBJ2-7	TGTGCCAGCAGCTTAGACGGGACAGGGATCTCCTACGAGCAGTACTTC	CASSLDGTGISYEQYF
-	few	TRBV11-2	TRBJ1-1	TGTGCCAGCAGCTTAGATCGAGGGACTGAAGCTTTCTTT	CASSLDRGTEAFF
TRBD1	medium-sized	TRBV15	TRBJ2-3	TGTGCCACACAGGGGCAGCTGGATACGCAGTATTTT	CATQGQLDTQYF
-	medium-sized	TRBV10-3	TRBJ1-1	TGTGCCATCAGTGAGCCTGGGCCCACCACTGAAGCTTTCTTT	CAISEPGPTTEAFF
-	large	TRBV29-1	TRBJ1-5	TGCAGCGCCCGGGAGTGGGGTCAGCCCCAGCATTTT	CSAREWGQPQHF
-	few	TRBV12-3/TRBV12-4	TRBJ1-5	TGTGCCAGCAGCAGCGGAACTAGCAATCAGCCCCAGCATTTT	CASSSGTSNQPQHF
-	-	TRBV5-1	TRBJ2-1	TGCGCCAGCAGCTTGGTGGGGGTCCTAAATGAGCAGTTCTTC	CASSLVGVLNEQFF
TRBD2	few	TRBV7-2	TRBJ2-5	TGTGCCAGCAGCCTAGCGGGGGGTCTAGAGACCCAGTACTTC	CASSLAGGLETQYF
TRBD2	medium-sized	TRBV27	TRBJ2-3	TGTTCCAGCAGCCTCTCCCCTAGCGGGACAGATACGCAGTATTTT	CSSSLSPSGTDTQYF
TRBD1	few	TRBV4-1	TRBJ1-1	TGCGCCAGCAGCCAAGATTGGGCAGGGGGGACTGAAGCTTTCTTT	CASSQDWAGGTEAFF
-	-	TRBV24-1	TRBJ1-2	TGTGCCACCAGTGTTGGGGAAGGCTACACCTTC	CATSVGEGYTF
-	-	TRBV4-3	TRBJ2-1	TGCGCCAGCAGCCAAGATACTACGGTTTTTAATGAGCAGTTCTTC	CASSQDTTVFNEQFF
-	-	TRBV5-6	TRBJ2-5	TGTGCCAGCAGCTTGGTTCAGCGGGTGGGGGAGACCCAGTACTTC	CASSLVQRVGETQYF
TRBD2	few	TRBV4-3	TRBJ2-3	TGCGCCAGCAGTCGGGGGGACCGGACAGATACGCAGTATTTT	CASSRGDRTDTQYF
TRBD1	few	TRBV10-2	TRBJ2-1	TGCGCCACCGGACAGGGTTCCTACAATGAGCAGTTCTTC	CATGQGSYNEQFF
TRBD1	medium-sized	TRBV11-2	TRBJ1-2	TGTGCCAGCAGCTCCAGCCGGACAGGGGGAAACTATGGCTACACCTTC	CASSSSRTGGNYGYTF
-	few	TRBV20-1	TRBJ2-1	TGCAGTGCGGTACCGGGACGGTACAATGAGCAGTTCTTC	CSAVPGRYNEQFF
-	medium-sized	TRBV28	TRBJ1-4	TGTGCCAGTCGACAGGCAGCAACTAATGAAAAACTGTTTTTT	CASRQAATNEKLFF
-	medium-sized	TRBV6-5	TRBJ1-1	TGTGCCAGCAGAAGGGACACTTCGAACACTGAAGCTTTCTTT	CASRRDTSNTEAFF
-	-	TRBV12-3/TRBV12-4	TRBJ1-5	TGTGCCAGCAGTTTAACGGGGGGGGGGGAAGGTCAGCCCCAGCATTTT	CASSLTGGGEGQPQHF
-	-	TRBV12-3/TRBV12-4	TRBJ2-1	TGTGCCAGCAGTTTCCCGGGGGCTCTAAGCTCCTACAATGAGCAGTTCTTC	CASSFPGALSSYNEQFF
TRBD2	few	TRBV19	TRBJ2-7	TGTGCCAGTAGGACGACCACGGGGGGAATTGTAGAGCAGTACTTC	CASRTTTGGIVEQYF
-	medium-sized	TRBV5-5	TRBJ2-3	TGTGCCAGCAGCGTAGTGGGCACAGATACGCAGTATTTT	CASSVVGTDTQYF
TRBD2	-	TRBV6-5	TRBJ2-1	TGTGCCAGCGAAAGCGGGGGGGCAAATGAGCAGTTCTTC	CASESGGANEQFF
-	large	TRBV4-3	TRBJ1-5	TGCGCCAGCAGCCAAGATCAAGGTCCCAATCAGCCCCAGCATTTT	CASSQDQGPNQPQHF